This T cell receptor (beta chain) was observed in a study of cytomegalovirus exposure and HLA in healthy donors. Whole-study results and caveats: Sequencing depth roughly uniform across donors was assumed in presence/absence analyses.

In germline, CDR1 is SGHTA, CDR2 FQGTGA. The CDR3 has 14 residues. Trimming took off 2 bases at V and 3 bases at J, with 9 bases between the two ends. Only a few counts were recorded for this clone. What it binds is not known. PCR employed 60 Vbeta and 13 Jbeta primers. TCRdb's copy holds only in-frame clones and misses some; the assay was immunoSEQ multiplex PCR. This sample has about 160,000 clones, with over 60% found just once. The origin of this receptor is a woman aged 30 to 39 in good health and CMV-seronegative. Specimen: PBMCs. This chain connects TRBV7-3 to TRBJ2-3, with a tentative D call TRBD1 (6 bases). CDR3 sequence (DNA): TGTGCCAGCAGCTTACACCAGGGGACAGATACGCAGTATTTT. This codes for CASSLHQGTDTQYF.